Following are 26 T cell receptor beta chains from one sample sequenced in a study of T cell repertoires in cytomegalovirus infection. TCRdb re-called the reads through MiXCR, storing one row per CDR3 protein. The sample shows hundreds of thousands of distinct CDR3 sequences, 24% of them seen only once. Sequenced: CD8+ T cells from PBMCs. The receptor source for this set is a human donor in good health (CMV status not recorded). Some clones in this sample may be carry-over from other donors' samples.

On this clonotype itself: This clone may be a read error of a much larger clone one base away. V and J are TRBV7-4 and TRBJ2-5; D uncertain. This CDR3 has 17 residues. Germline V lookup: CDR1 SGHVT, CDR2 SQSDAQ. In DNA, the CDR3 is TGTGTCAGCAGCTTAGACTTTGGGGTTTTGGCACAAGAGACCCAGTACTTC. Protein product: CVSSLDFGVLAQETQYF.

This clonotype was seen repeatedly, ten times or more. This chain links TRBV2 with TRBJ1-6; 7 bases map to TRBD1. V was clipped by 0 bases and J by 9 bases; unmatched bases: 14. The CDR3 totals 18 residues. Germline V gives CDR1 SNHLY, CDR2 FYNNEI. CDR3 in amino acids: CASSEAQSIRGHGSPLHF. CDR3 sequence (DNA): TGTGCCAGCAGTGAAGCGCAATCCATAAGGGGGCACGGTTCACCCCTCCACTTT.

This clonotype was seen many times. V usage is TRBV7-9 and J usage is TRBJ2-2, with 8 bases lining up with TRBD1. The J segment lost 6 bases and the V segment lost 5 bases, leaving 5 bases of the junction unmatched. This CDR3 contains 14 residues. Germline V gives CDR1 SEHNR, CDR2 FQNEAQ (reference sequence). The CDR3 DNA is TGTGCCAGCAGCCCAGGGGGCTTCGCCGGGGAGCTGTTTTTT. Translation gives CASSPGGFAGELFF. Using reference TRBV7-9 and TRBJ2-2 for the parts outside the CDR3, the full variable domain is DTGVSQNPRHKITKRGQNVTFRCDPISEHNRLYWYRQTLGQGPEFLTYFQNEAQLEKSRLLSDRFSAERPKGSFSTLEIQRTEQGDSAMYLCASSPGGFAGELFFGEGSRLTVL.

This clonotype was seen more than once but under ten times. The chain couples TRBV20-1 to TRBJ2-1; a possible D gene is TRBD1 (6 bases). V gave up 0 bases and J gave up 4 bases, with 19 bases separating them. The CDR3 contains 17 residues. Germline CDR1 DFQATT, CDR2 SNEGSKA (reference sequence). The CDR3 DNA follows: TGCAGTGCTAGAGATAGGGTGGAAGGGACAACTTACAATGAGCAGTTCTTC. The encoded protein is CSARDRVEGTTYNEQFF.

In this sample, this clonotype turned up a few times. This chain uses TRBV20-1 with TRBJ2-3, with D unresolved. The germline V gene encodes CDR1 DFQATT and CDR2 SNEGSKA (reference sequence). Trimming left V 0 bases short and J 0 bases short, with 13 bases between. The CDR3 contains 16 residues. CDR3: CSARDLGPTSTDTQYF. CDR3 coding DNA: TGCAGTGCTAGAGATTTAGGACCGACCAGCACAGATACGCAGTATTTT.

In its sample, this clonotype was seen many times. This chain joins TRBV7-8 and TRBJ2-1, with TRBD2 identical over 7 bases. Germline V gives CDR1 SGHVS, CDR2 FQNEAQ. V lost 2 bases to trimming and J lost 3 bases; unmatched junction nucleotides: 7. The CDR3 is made up of 16 amino acids. The CDR3 bases are TGTGCCAGCAGCTTACGAACGGGCGGGGGCTACAATGAGCAGTTCTTC. It encodes CASSLRTGGGYNEQFF. Filled out from reference TRBV7-8 and TRBJ2-1, the complete variable domain reads GAGVSQSPRYKVAKRGQDVALRCDPISGHVSLFWYQQALGQGPEFLTYFQNEAQLDKSGLPSDRFFAERPEGSVSTLKIQRTQQEDSAVYLCASSLRTGGGYNEQFFGPGTRLTVL.

The chain recombines TRBV4-2 with TRBJ2-3, with 9 bases aligning to TRBD2. The CDR3 has 17 residues. CDR1 and CDR2 (germline): LGHNA, YNFKEQ. The V gene end was trimmed by 0 bases and the J gene end by 2 bases; junction bases not matched to a gene: 6. In DNA, the CDR3 is TGTGCCAGCAGCCAAGAAGTAGCGGGGGATTTCACAGATACGCAGTATTTT. Protein: CASSQEVAGDFTDTQYF.

The rearrangement links TRBV12-3 or TRBV12-4 to TRBJ1-2; 8 nucleotides align to TRBD1. The CDR3 sequence is 15 residues long. J was trimmed by 7 bases and V by 1 base; bases with no gene match: 8. The CDR3 reads CASSLGPRTGFGYTF. The CDR3 DNA reads as TGTGCCAGCAGTTTAGGTCCCCGGACAGGGTTTGGCTACACCTTC.

This clonotype was detected many times. The chain has TRBV4-1 and TRBJ1-5; D is ambiguous. The germline V gene encodes CDR1 MGHRA and CDR2 YSYEKL. Between the trimmed V and J ends, which lost 5 bases and 5 bases, there was a span of 10 bases. The CDR3 extends over 13 amino acids. The CDR3 DNA is TGCGCCAGCAGCTCGGTGGCGGATCAGCCCCAGCATTTT. Residues: CASSSVADQPQHF.

V is TRBV6-1 and J is TRBJ2-1; 7 bases map to TRBD1. CDR3 length: 15 residues. Per the germline V gene, CDR1 is MNHNS and CDR2 is SASEGT. V lost 6 bases, J lost 3 bases, and 8 bases stayed unmatched. CDR3 in amino acids: CASSDPGTDYNEQFF. The DNA of the CDR3 is TGTGCCAGCAGCGACCCCGGGACAGACTACAATGAGCAGTTCTTC.

The chain couples TRBV6-5 to TRBJ2-3; 10 bases align to TRBD2. The V and J ends lost 7 bases and 2 bases, in that order; junction bases with no gene match: 9. The CDR3 has 16 residues. Germline CDR1 reads MNHEY; CDR2 reads SVGAGI. The CDR3 bases are TGTGCCAGCACCAGTAGCGGGGGGCTCCCCACAGATACGCAGTATTTT. Amino acids: CASTSSGGLPTDTQYF.

This clonotype showed up just a few times. This chain links TRBV7-8 with TRBJ2-2; D possibly corresponds to TRBD1 (6 bases). V gave up 7 bases and J gave up 4 bases, with 19 bases separating them. This CDR3 spans 16 amino acids. Germline V gives CDR1 SGHVS, CDR2 FQNEAQ. CDR3 protein: CASNGNREFITGELFF. Written as DNA, the CDR3 is TGTGCCAGCAACGGGAACAGGGAATTCATCACCGGGGAGCTGTTTTTT.

The rearrangement uses TRBV10-3 and TRBJ1-1, with a tentative D call TRBD1 (5 bases). The CDR3 sequence is 15 residues long. Germline assignment: CDR1 ENHRY and CDR2 SYGVKD. Trimming pared 4 bases from V and 3 bases from J, leaving 15 bases between. The chain's CDR3 is CAISGKRGGDTEAFF. The CDR3 DNA is TGTGCCATCAGTGGGAAGCGCGGGGGGGACACTGAAGCTTTCTTT.

This chain joins TRBV12-3 or TRBV12-4 and TRBJ2-7, with a weak D call TRBD2 (5 bases). This CDR3 comprises 14 residues. Trimming pared 2 bases from V and 6 bases from J, leaving 14 bases between. The CDR3 reads CASSLQAVGVEQYF. In DNA form, the CDR3 reads TGTGCCAGCAGTTTACAGGCGGTCGGGGTCGAGCAGTACTTC.

As to this clonotype: A much larger clone differs from this one at a single base, so this may be a read error. This chain links TRBV28 with TRBJ2-7, with D perhaps matching TRBD1 (6 bases). Germline V lookup: CDR1 MDHEN, CDR2 SYDVKM. This CDR3 has 15 amino acids. The CDR3 protein is CVSSLRTDLPYEQYF. CDR3 nucleotide sequence: TGTGTCAGTTCCCTAAGGACAGACCTTCCCTACGAGCAGTACTTC. The variable domain in full, with the rest retrieved from reference TRBV28 and TRBJ2-7, is DVKVTQSSRYLVKRTGEKVFLECVQDMDHENMFWYRQDPGLGLRLIYFSYDVKMKEKGDIPEGYSVSREKKERFSLILESASTNQTSMYLCVSSLRTDLPYEQYFGPGTRLTVT.

This clonotype was picked up a small number of times. The chain employs TRBV2 and TRBJ1-5; possibly TRBD1 for D (5 bases). CDR3 size: 16 residues. Germline CDR1 reads SNHLY; CDR2 reads FYNNEI. V was shortened by 6 bases and J by 3 bases, with 18 bases between the two germline ends. CDR3 loop: CASRGPDAGPNQPQHF. CDR3 sequence (DNA): TGTGCCAGCAGGGGCCCAGACGCAGGGCCCAATCAGCCCCAGCATTTT.

Only a few counts were recorded for this clonotype. The chain is built from TRBV29-1 and TRBJ2-7; 8 bases map to TRBD1. The CDR3 consists of 13 residues. In germline, CDR1 is SQVTM, CDR2 ANQGSEA. V was clipped by 6 bases and J by 1 base; unmatched bases: 5. The chain's CDR3 is CSVMTGESYEQYV. The CDR3 nucleotides are TGCAGCGTGATGACAGGGGAATCCTACGAGCAGTACGTC.

A few counts support this clonotype. J is TRBJ2-5 and V is TRBV5-6, with unresolved D. The CDR3 sequence is 14 residues long. Deletions cut 3 bases from V and 4 bases from J, with 13 bases between. Germline CDR1 reads SGHDT; CDR2 reads YYEEEE. CDR3 protein: CASSWSILGETQYF. The DNA for the CDR3 is TGTGCCAGCAGCTGGTCCATACTGGGAGAGACCCAGTACTTC.

V and J are TRBV19 and TRBJ1-1; 10 bases are a match to TRBD1. CDR1 is LNHDA, CDR2 SQIVND, per germline (reference sequence). V shed 7 bases, J shed 0 bases, and the junction held 5 bases outside the gene matches. The CDR3 spans 15 residues. CDR3 loop: CASTMGQGMNTEAFF. CDR3 DNA: TGTGCCAGTACCATGGGACAGGGGATGAACACTGAAGCTTTCTTT.

This clonotype was detected once. This chain uses TRBV12-3 or TRBV12-4 with TRBJ1-5; 7 nucleotides line up with TRBD1. The CDR3 is 14 residues long. With 6 bases clipped from V and 7 bases from J, the junction kept 9 bases outside the gene matches. CDR3 sequence reads: CASRYGQEEQPQHF. The CDR3 DNA follows: TGTGCCAGCAGATACGGACAGGAGGAACAGCCCCAGCATTTT.

As to this clonotype: A much larger clone lies one base from this, so it may be a read error. V usage is TRBV7-2 and J usage is TRBJ2-3; TRBD2 matches at 7 bases. The V segment lost 8 bases and the J segment 2 bases; nucleotides outside the gene matches: 10. This CDR3 region has 15 residues. Germline-derived CDR1 and CDR2 are SGHTA and FQGNSA. The CDR3 region has the DNA TGTGCCAGCGGCAGCGCGGGGGACTCCACAGATACGCAGTATTTT. It translates to CASGSAGDSTDTQYF.

This clonotype was observed many times. The CDR3 spells CASSLGLAEETQYF. The CDR3 DNA follows: TGTGCCAGCAGCTTGGGACTAGCCGAAGAGACCCAGTACTTC. This chain uses TRBV7-2 with TRBJ2-5; 9 positions agree with TRBD2. Germline values: CDR1 SGHTA, CDR2 FQGNSA. Trimming cost V 3 bases and J 3 bases; bases outside gene matches: 2. This CDR3 is built from 14 residues.

This clonotype has only a few counts. This chain joins TRBV5-1 and TRBJ2-3; D gene ambiguous. This CDR3 contains 15 residues. Germline values: CDR1 SGHRS, CDR2 YFSETQ. Trimming removed 0 bases from V and 0 bases from J, with 8 bases in between. The DNA for the CDR3 is TGCGCCAGCAGCTTGGAAAGCGAAAGCACAGATACGCAGTATTTT. Its translation: CASSLESESTDTQYF. The full variable domain, in which reference TRBV5-1 and TRBJ2-3 provide the parts outside the CDR3, is KAGVTQTPRYLIKTRGQQVTLSCSPISGHRSVSWYQQTPGQGLQFLFEYFSETQRNKGNFPGRFSGRQFSNSRSEMNVSTLELGDSALYLCASSLESESTDTQYFGPGTRLTVL.

As to this clonotype: A much larger clonotype is one base distant, so this may be a read error. The final CDR3 position lacks the conserved phenylalanine or tryptophan, pointing to a likely read error. The chain carries TRBV5-1 and TRBJ2-3; D could derive from TRBD1 or TRBD2 (5 bases each). Trimming took 6 bases from V and 4 from J, leaving 15 bases between them. The CDR3 consists of 14 residues. Germline loops: CDR1 SGHRS, CDR2 YFSETQ. The CDR3 protein is CASTGPALPDTQYC. The DNA of the CDR3 is TGCGCCAGCACGGGGCCGGCGCTCCCAGATACGCAGTATTGT.

This chain connects TRBV29-1 to TRBJ1-2; D uncertain. Trimming pared 8 bases from V and 3 bases from J, leaving 13 bases between. Germline CDR1 SQVTM, CDR2 ANQGSEA. The CDR3 totals 12 residues. The CDR3 coding sequence is TGCAGCTTCGAGGACGGCTACTATGGCTACACCTTC. Protein product: CSFEDGYYGYTF. Variable domain in full (rest from reference TRBV29-1 and TRBJ1-2): SAVISQKPSRDICQRGTSLTIQCQVDSQVTMMFWYRQQPGQSLTLIATANQGSEATYESGFVIDKFPISRPNLTFSTLTVSNMSPEDSSIYLCSFEDGYYGYTFGSGTRLTVV.

In its sample, this clonotype was seen a few times. V is TRBV23-1 and J is TRBJ2-1, with 11 bases fitting TRBD2. TRBV23-1 is an ORF, with its function uncertain. The CDR3 extends over 18 amino acids. J gave up 5 bases and V 4 bases, and 13 bases lay outside the gene matches. For the CDR3, the DNA is TGCGCCAGCAGTCCATCCGGGCGACTAGCGGGGAGACACAATGAGCAGTTCTTC. It is translated as CASSPSGRLAGRHNEQFF.